The clone carrying this T cell receptor beta chain was seen a single time. The germline CDR1 and CDR2 sequences are MNHNS and SASEGT. The CDR3 loop spans 15 amino acids. Trimming took 4 bases from V and 5 from J, leaving 18 bases between them. The data derive from a study of sequential checkpoint blockade in melanoma. Study-wide context: Patients were randomized 1:1 to nivolumab-then-ipilimumab or ipilimumab-then-nivolumab first-line. After both sequences, patients received maintenance nivolumab.

Produced via immunoSEQ multiplex PCR; TCRdb's table is partial and in-frame only. The data show about 13,000 clones, roughly 82% seen once. The treatment here: randomized to nivolumab then ipilimumab (arm A) or the reverse (arm B). The sequenced sample was CD8+ T cells sorted from blood (inferred from file names), obtained from a patient given nivolumab and ipilimumab in sequence. This sequence was found in a human donor with melanoma. This chain connects TRBV6-1 to TRBJ2-7; perhaps TRBD1 as D (6 bases). CDR3 loop: CASSAVGAWAHEQYF. CDR3 coding DNA: TGTGCCAGCAGTGCCGTGGGGGCCTGGGCCCACGAGCAGTACTTC.